Each of the 18 T cell receptor beta chains below was sequenced from the same sample in a study of beta chain features in type 1 diabetes. Study findings and constraints: Shortening that was moderate but significant affected the TCRB CDR3s of Type 1 diabetes patients in all four CD4+ subsets.

What was sequenced were expressed TCRB transcripts, since all of the isolated RNA had been reverse transcribed. Measured with immunoSEQ multiplex PCR; TCRdb has only the in-frame clones, and not every one. The profile shows 630,000 or so clones, roughly an eighth of them singletons. Their cognate antigens are unknown. The material sequenced was naive CD4+ T cells from blood. The receptors originated from a young man with type 1 diabetes.

This clone was observed a few times. The chain combines TRBV7-2 with TRBJ2-1; 8 nucleotides align to TRBD1. The CDR3 has 12 residues. J lost 15 bases, V lost 1 base, and 5 bases had no gene match. The germline V gene encodes CDR1 SGHTA and CDR2 FQGNSA. The CDR3: CASSLDQGARFF. The DNA of the CDR3 is TGTGCCAGCAGCTTAGACCAGGGGGCACGGTTCTTC.

V usage is TRBV6-5 and J usage is TRBJ2-5; D not certain. Germline loops: CDR1 MNHEY, CDR2 SVGAGI. V lost 5 bases, J lost 5 bases, and 15 bases lay in between. The CDR3 runs to 14 residues. CDR3 residues: CASSVYYSSETQYF. The CDR3 DNA reads TGTGCCAGCAGTGTATACTACTCTAGTGAGACCCAGTACTTC.

The chain couples TRBV25-1 to TRBJ2-3, with TRBD2 identical over 9 bases. With V trimmed by 2 bases and J by 6 bases, 9 bases remained unmatched. CDR1 MGHDK and CDR2 SYGVNS come from the germline V gene. The CDR3 loop spans 16 amino acids. CDR3 region: CASSEGGRALWDTQYF. The DNA of the CDR3 is TGTGCCAGCAGTGAAGGCGGGAGGGCCCTCTGGGATACGCAGTATTTT. The variable domain in full, completed from reference TRBV25-1 and TRBJ2-3, reads EADIYQTPRYLVIGTGKKITLECSQTMGHDKMYWYQQDPGMELHLIHYSYGVNSTEKGDLSSESTVSRIRTEHFPLTLESARPSHTSQYLCASSEGGRALWDTQYFGPGTRLTVL.

J is TRBJ1-1 and V is TRBV27; D might be TRBD1 (6 bases). CDR3 length: 12 residues. Germline V lookup: CDR1 MNHEY, CDR2 SMNVEV (reference sequence). Trimming took off 5 bases at V and 5 bases at J, with 9 bases between the two ends. CDR3 nucleotides: TGTGCCAGCAGTCCAGACAGGACTGAAGCTTTCTTT. Amino acids: CASSPDRTEAFF.

A few counts support this clone. The DNA of the CDR3 is TGTGCCAGCAGCGTAGAAGCCCCCGGGGGCATTCAGTACTTC. This encodes CASSVEAPGGIQYF. The chain combines TRBV9 with TRBJ2-4; a possible D gene is TRBD2 (6 bases). V lost 0 bases and J lost 9, with 13 bases in between. Germline CDR1 and CDR2: SGDLS and YYNGEE. The CDR3 totals 14 residues.

The chain carries TRBV5-1 and TRBJ1-5; 7 nucleotides align to TRBD1. The V and J ends lost 4 bases and 2 bases, in that order; junction bases with no gene match: 6. The CDR3 loop spans 15 amino acids. Germline CDR1 reads SGHRS; CDR2 reads YFSETQ. The CDR3 coding sequence is TGCGCCAGCAGCCCCAGAGGGGGCGGCAATCAGCCCCAGCATTTT. Protein sequence: CASSPRGGGNQPQHF. Together with reference TRBV5-1 and TRBJ1-5, the CDR3 gives the full variable domain: KAGVTQTPRYLIKTRGQQVTLSCSPISGHRSVSWYQQTPGQGLQFLFEYFSETQRNKGNFPGRFSGRQFSNSRSEMNVSTLELGDSALYLCASSPRGGGNQPQHFGDGTRLSIL.

The chain recombines TRBV19 with TRBJ2-3, with 7 positions matching TRBD1. Trimming removed 8 bases from V and 2 bases from J; junction bases left unmatched: 13. CDR1 is LNHDA, CDR2 SQIVND, per germline (reference sequence). There are 16 residues in the CDR3. The chain's CDR3 is CASVKGQVPSTDTQYF. The CDR3 nucleotides are TGTGCCAGTGTAAAAGGACAGGTTCCTTCCACAGATACGCAGTATTTT.

The rearrangement uses TRBV19 and TRBJ1-5; maybe TRBD1 (6 bases). Germline V gene sequence: CDR1 LNHDA, CDR2 SQIVND (reference sequence). Trimming pared 7 bases from V and 0 bases from J, leaving 16 bases between. This CDR3 is 16 amino acids long. The CDR3 sequence: CASTQGQFYSNQPQHF. Here the CDR3 DNA reads TGTGCCAGTACTCAGGGGCAATTTTATAGCAATCAGCCCCAGCATTTT.

This clone showed up just a few times. A read error may produce the germline difference seen at one junction end. The chain recombines TRBV7-7 with TRBJ2-3; D perhaps matches TRBD2 (5 bases). Germline lookup yields CDR1 SSHAT and CDR2 FNYEAQ (reference sequence). The CDR3 is 15 amino acids. CDR3: CASSLAAVPTDTQYF. DNA for the CDR3: TGTGCTAGCAGCTTAGCAGCGGTTCCCACAGATACGCAGTATTTT.

In nucleotides, the CDR3 is TGTGCCAGCAGCACCCGGGACAGAAATTCACCCCTCCACTTT. The encoded protein is CASSTRDRNSPLHF. The chain joins TRBV7-2 to TRBJ1-6; 7 bases are shared with TRBD1. V lost 5 bases, J lost 7 bases, and 5 bases stayed unmatched. There are 14 residues in the CDR3. The germline gives CDR1 SGHTA, CDR2 FQGNSA. Combining the CDR3 with reference TRBV7-2 and TRBJ1-6 gives the whole variable domain GAGVSQSPSNKVTEKGKDVELRCDPISGHTALYWYRQSLGQGLEFLIYFQGNSAPDKSGLPSDRFSAERTGGSVSTLTIQRTQQEDSAVYLCASSTRDRNSPLHFGNGTRLTVT.

This chain uses TRBV5-1 with TRBJ2-1; D may be TRBD2 (6 bases). CDR1 is SGHRS and CDR2 is YFSETQ in the germline V gene. There are 14 residues in the CDR3. The V gene lost 0 bases and the J gene lost 8 bases, with 12 bases spanning the gap. CDR3 nucleotide sequence: TGCGCCAGCAGCTTGGACGGGGGTTCGGATGAGCAGTTCTTC. This encodes CASSLDGGSDEQFF.

This clone was detected only a few times. This rearrangement joins TRBV18 to TRBJ2-1, with a weak D call TRBD1 (7 bases). This CDR3 has 16 residues. CDR1 and CDR2 (germline): KGHSH, LQKENI. V was cut by 4 bases and J by 5 bases, with 18 bases left in between. The CDR3 DNA reads TGTGCCAGCTCACACGGGAGACAGGGAGGTGACAATGAGCAGTTCTTC. This codes for CASSHGRQGGDNEQFF.

DNA of the CDR3: TGTGCCTGGACCACGGGGACAGAGGGGTTGGGGACCCAGTACTTC. Amino acid sequence: CAWTTGTEGLGTQYF. The chain joins TRBV30 to TRBJ2-5, with 7 nucleotides matching TRBD1. CDR1 is GTSNPN, CDR2 SVGIG, per germline (reference sequence). The junction had 15 bases not matched to a gene; V was cut back by 4 bases and J by 7 bases. CDR3 length: 15 amino acids.

The rearrangement joins TRBV6-5 to TRBJ2-3, with 7 bases identical to TRBD1. The V segment lost 8 bases and the J segment 4 bases; nucleotides outside the gene matches: 12. The CDR3 runs to 15 residues. Germline V CDR1 and CDR2: MNHEY, SVGAGI. CDR3 DNA sequence: TGTGCCAGCGGACAGGACCGAACTATGCCAGATACGCAGTATTTT. This codes for CASGQDRTMPDTQYF.

The chain carries TRBV10-3 and TRBJ1-6; D ambiguous. This CDR3 is built from 14 residues. V was clipped by 6 bases and J by 0 bases, with 6 bases between them. The germline V gene encodes CDR1 ENHRY and CDR2 SYGVKD. The CDR3 region is CAIRRSSYNSPLHF. As DNA, the CDR3 is TGTGCCATCAGGAGAAGCTCCTATAATTCACCCCTCCACTTT.

This clone has only a few counts. The V call is TRBV30, the J call TRBJ2-7; 8 bases align to TRBD2. The CDR3 is made up of 12 amino acids. Germline V gene sequence: CDR1 GTSNPN, CDR2 SVGIG (reference sequence). Trimming took 5 bases from V and 6 from J; bases not matched to a gene: 6. CDR3 residues: CAWRLRGVEQYF. In DNA, the CDR3 is TGTGCCTGGCGACTGCGGGGGGTCGAGCAGTACTTC.

The chain joins TRBV30 to TRBJ2-5; D gene uncertain. V was shortened by 5 bases and J by 0 bases, with 13 bases between the two germline ends. The CDR3 consists of 14 residues. Per the germline V gene, CDR1 is GTSNPN and CDR2 is SVGIG (reference sequence). The CDR3 spells CAWALNTYQETQYF. Here the CDR3 DNA reads TGTGCCTGGGCCCTCAATACGTACCAAGAGACCCAGTACTTC.

The J gene is TRBJ1-1, the V gene TRBV4-2; possibly TRBD1 for D (6 bases). The CDR3 loop spans 16 amino acids. The germline gives CDR1 LGHNA, CDR2 YNFKEQ. The V gene lost 4 bases and the J gene lost 1 base, with 16 bases spanning the gap. The chain's CDR3 is CASSPEVGGGNTEAFF. In DNA, the CDR3 is TGTGCCAGCAGCCCCGAGGTAGGGGGTGGGAACACTGAAGCTTTCTTT.